These 3 T cell receptor beta chains share one sample of origin, sequenced in a study of cytomegalovirus exposure and HLA in healthy donors. PCR employed 60 Vbeta and 13 Jbeta primers. Clones were sequenced by immunoSEQ multiplex PCR, and TCRdb holds only the in-frame ones, with some missing. The data contain 90,000 or so clones, about four fifths of them seen just once; the ten biggest clones take up roughly 3.4%. Sample: PBMCs. The receptor source for this set is a man aged 25 to 45 in good health and CMV-seropositive.

The CDR3: CASSPLGQGGEQYF. As DNA, the CDR3 is TGTGCCAGCAGTCCACTGGGACAGGGTGGTGAGCAGTACTTC. The chain has TRBV27 and TRBJ2-7, with 9 bases that match TRBD1. Per germline, CDR1 MNHEY and CDR2 SMNVEV (reference sequence). CDR3 length: 14 amino acids. With V trimmed by 5 bases and J by 7 bases, 9 bases remained unmatched.

The rearrangement links TRBV7-2 to TRBJ2-1, with 13 positions matching TRBD2. Germline V gives CDR1 SGHTA, CDR2 FQGNSA. The CDR3 has 15 residues. The junction had 7 bases not matched to a gene; V was cut back by 5 bases and J by 9 bases. The CDR3 sequence is CASSILAGGLGEQFF. CDR3 nucleotide sequence: TGTGCCAGCAGCATACTAGCGGGAGGGCTTGGTGAGCAGTTCTTC.

The chain links TRBV15 to TRBJ1-4, with TRBD1 matching 9 bases. The CDR3 has 16 residues. With 0 bases clipped from V and 5 bases from J, the junction kept 4 bases outside the gene matches. Germline V CDR1 and CDR2: LNHNV, YYDKDF (reference sequence). CDR3 nucleotides: TGTGCCACCAGCAGAGATCTTGGACAGGGGAATGAAAAACTGTTTTTT. Residues: CATSRDLGQGNEKLFF.